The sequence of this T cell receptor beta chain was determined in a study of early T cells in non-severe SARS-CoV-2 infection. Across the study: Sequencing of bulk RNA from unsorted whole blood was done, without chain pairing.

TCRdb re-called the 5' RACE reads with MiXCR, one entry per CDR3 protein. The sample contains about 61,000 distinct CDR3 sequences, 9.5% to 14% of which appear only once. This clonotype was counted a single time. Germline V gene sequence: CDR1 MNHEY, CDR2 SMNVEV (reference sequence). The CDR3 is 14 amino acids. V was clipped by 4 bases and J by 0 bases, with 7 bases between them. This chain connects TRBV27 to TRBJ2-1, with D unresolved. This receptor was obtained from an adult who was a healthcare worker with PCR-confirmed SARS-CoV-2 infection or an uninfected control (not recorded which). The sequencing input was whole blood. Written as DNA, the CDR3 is TGTGCCAGCAGTTCCGGAAGCTCCTACAATGAGCAGTTCTTC. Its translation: CASSSGSSYNEQFF.